This T cell receptor beta chain is drawn from a study of T cells after yellow fever vaccination. Of note for this clonotype: The antigen remains unidentified.

Study-wide results and limits: The presence of abundant clonotypes contaminating from the bulk population was possible in FACS-sorted repertoires. A small share of clonotypes appeared in both CD4 and CD8 compartments. Reappearing after the booster were most of the clones from primary vaccination (around 96% CD4, approximately 85% CD8).

There are 15 residues in the CDR3. V was clipped by 3 bases and J by 2 bases, with 13 bases between them. CDR1 MDHEN and CDR2 SYDVKM come from the germline V gene. As TCR cDNA was made by 5'RACE template switching, a universal primer site and UMIs were added. TCRdb re-called the 5' RACE reads with MiXCR, one entry per CDR3 protein. The data contain under 550,000 distinct CDR3 sequences, 21% of them singletons. This sequence originates from a man younger than 35 who received the YFV17D yellow fever vaccine. The chain couples TRBV28 to TRBJ2-5; TRBD1 is a possible D gene (6 bases). The sequencing here drew on PBMCs, taken approximately 22 days after the first yellow fever vaccination. Here the CDR3 DNA reads TGTGCCAGCAGTTTTACAGGGCAGGATCAAGAGACCCAGTACTTC. It translates to CASSFTGQDQETQYF.